The rows below give T cell receptor beta chains drawn from one sample of a study of blood T cell repertoires in COVID-19. Generated by immunoSEQ multiplex PCR, the TCRdb table keeps only in-frame clones and is missing some. This table holds about 200,000 clones, more than 70% found once. The sequenced material came from peripheral blood. These receptors all come from a man aged 45-60 years with COVID-19, enrolled during active disease. Both conserved end residues are part of each CDR3. D genes are given only for firm matches. The size field is filled for only some rows; it gives once, few, many or a size class.

clone_size: .
d_call: .
v_call: TRBV6-1
j_call: TRBJ2-3
cdr3_aa: CASSEAARGDTQYF
cdr3_nt: TGTGCCAGCAGTGAAGCGGCCCGGGGGGATACGCAGTATTTT

clone_size: .
d_call: .
v_call: TRBV7-2
j_call: TRBJ2-5
cdr3_aa: CASSSPGPQETQYF
cdr3_nt: TGTGCCAGCAGCTCCCCTGGGCCCCAAGAGACCCAGTACTTC

clone_size: .
d_call: .
v_call: TRBV18
j_call: TRBJ2-3
cdr3_aa: CASSPPNTPTSLYSTDTQYF
cdr3_nt: TGTGCCAGCTCACCACCTAATACTCCAACTAGCTTGTATAGCACAGATACGCAGTATTTT

clone_size: .
d_call: TRBD2
v_call: TRBV27
j_call: TRBJ2-1
cdr3_aa: CASSTSGVRFF
cdr3_nt: TGTGCCAGCTCAACTAGCGGCGTTCGGTTCTTC

clone_size: .
d_call: TRBD1
v_call: TRBV3-1/TRBV3-2
j_call: TRBJ1-4
cdr3_aa: CASSLRRGQAVEREKLFF
cdr3_nt: TGTGCCAGCAGCTTGAGACGGGGACAGGCGGTCGAGCGGGAAAAACTGTTTTTT

clone_size: .
d_call: TRBD2
v_call: TRBV10-1
j_call: TRBJ2-3
cdr3_aa: CATSGSLMDTQYF
cdr3_nt: TGCGCCACTAGCGGGAGCTTGATGGATACGCAGTATTTT

clone_size: .
d_call: .
v_call: TRBV6-6
j_call: TRBJ1-5
cdr3_aa: CASSSGGLQPQHF
cdr3_nt: TGTGCCAGCAGTTCCGGGGGACTTCAGCCCCAGCATTTT

clone_size: .
d_call: TRBD1
v_call: TRBV6-5
j_call: TRBJ2-2
cdr3_aa: CASIRQGGSTGELFF
cdr3_nt: TGTGCCAGCATAAGACAGGGGGGCAGCACCGGGGAGCTGTTTTTT

clone_size: .
d_call: .
v_call: TRBV5-1
j_call: TRBJ2-3
cdr3_aa: CASSDTSTDTQYF
cdr3_nt: TGCGCCAGCAGCGATACTAGCACAGATACGCAGTATTTT

clone_size: .
d_call: TRBD1
v_call: TRBV7-2
j_call: TRBJ1-6
cdr3_aa: CASSFRGQANSPLHF
cdr3_nt: TGTGCCAGCAGCTTCCGAGGACAGGCAAATTCACCCCTCCACTTT

clone_size: .
d_call: .
v_call: TRBV7-8
j_call: TRBJ1-3
cdr3_aa: CASSFGGGGNTIYF
cdr3_nt: TGTGCCAGCAGCTTTGGCGGGGGAGGAAACACCATATATTTT

clone_size: .
d_call: TRBD2
v_call: TRBV7-8
j_call: TRBJ2-5
cdr3_aa: CASSLELALQETQYF
cdr3_nt: TGTGCCAGCAGCCTAGAACTAGCGCTTCAAGAGACCCAGTACTTC

clone_size: .
d_call: .
v_call: TRBV6-5
j_call: TRBJ2-2
cdr3_aa: CASRWTENTGELFF
cdr3_nt: TGTGCCAGCAGGTGGACAGAGAACACCGGGGAGCTGTTTTTT

clone_size: .
d_call: TRBD1
v_call: TRBV12-3/TRBV12-4
j_call: TRBJ2-7
cdr3_aa: CASSTGVSEQYF
cdr3_nt: TGTGCCAGCAGTACAGGGGTGAGCGAGCAGTACTTC

clone_size: .
d_call: .
v_call: TRBV6-2/TRBV6-3
j_call: TRBJ1-1
cdr3_aa: CASSYGGGRVEAFF
cdr3_nt: TGTGCCAGCAGTTACGGGGGGGGTAGGGTCGAAGCTTTCTTT

clone_size: once
d_call: .
v_call: TRBV7-8
j_call: TRBJ2-7
cdr3_aa: CASSPKRSGGVAYEQYF
cdr3_nt: TGTGCCAGCAGCCCAAAACGGTCGGGGGGCGTTGCCTACGAGCAGTACTTC

clone_size: .
d_call: TRBD2
v_call: TRBV9
j_call: TRBJ2-2
cdr3_aa: CASSSALAGGGTGELFF
cdr3_nt: TGTGCCAGCAGCTCAGCTCTAGCGGGGGGCGGGACCGGGGAGCTGTTTTTT

clone_size: .
d_call: TRBD2
v_call: TRBV10-1
j_call: TRBJ2-1
cdr3_aa: CASSASGTSYNEQFF
cdr3_nt: TGCGCCAGCAGTGCCTCCGGGACTAGCTACAATGAGCAGTTCTTC